This is a list of T cell receptor beta chains from one sample in a study of T cell responses to AZD1222 COVID-19 vaccine. Assay used: immunoSEQ multiplex PCR; TCRdb lists only in-frame clones, some missing. The sample has 110,000 or so clones, roughly 90% seen once. This material consisted of peripheral blood, taken on day 0 of MenACWY control vaccination. Source of these receptors: an adult in good health. CDR3s include the opening cysteine and the closing phenylalanine or tryptophan. D genes are given only for firm matches. For some rows the clone size is stated as once, few or many, or as a class when expanded; others skip it.

15	TRBV4-1	-	TRBJ2-7	-	TGCGCCAGCAGCCAAGCCCTATTATCTCTCTACGAGCAGTACTTC	CASSQALLSLYEQYF
15	TRBV5-4	-	TRBJ2-6	-	TGTGCCAGCAGCAAGCAGGGACCTGGGGCCAACGTCCTGACTTTC	CASSKQGPGANVLTF
13	TRBV2	-	TRBJ1-6	TRBD1	TGTGCCAGCAATAAACAGGGGAATTCACCCCTCCACTTT	CASNKQGNSPLHF
15	TRBV9	-	TRBJ2-5	-	TGTGCCAGCACGCGGGACTCGGCGATCCAAGAGACCCAGTACTTC	CASTRDSAIQETQYF
13	TRBV6-1	-	TRBJ2-3	-	TGTGCCAGCAGTGACAGGGGTACAGATACGCAGTATTTT	CASSDRGTDTQYF
14	TRBV18	-	TRBJ1-1	-	TGTGCCAGCTCCCGCGGGCCGGGGAACACTGAAGCTTTCTTT	CASSRGPGNTEAFF
14	TRBV28	once	TRBJ2-7	-	TGTGCCAGCAGTTTGGGGCGGGGGCCGTACGAGCAGTACTTC	CASSLGRGPYEQYF
14	TRBV18	once	TRBJ2-7	-	TGTGCCAGCTCACCACCAGGGGCGCCCTACGAGCAGTACTTC	CASSPPGAPYEQYF
14	TRBV28	-	TRBJ2-3	-	TGTGCCAGCAGTTTGGGCCAGGGGGGACGTACGCAGTATTTT	CASSLGQGGRTQYF
14	TRBV6-5	-	TRBJ2-3	TRBD2	TGTGCCAGCAGTTACTCGGCGGGGGGGCAAACGCAGTATTTT	CASSYSAGGQTQYF
18	TRBV27	-	TRBJ1-1	-	TGTGCCAGCAGTTTAGCAACCAGAGGTCGGCTTATGAACACTGAAGCTTTCTTT	CASSLATRGRLMNTEAFF
13	TRBV30	-	TRBJ2-7	TRBD1	TGTGCCTGGTGCCGGGACAGGGGGCACGAGCAGTACTTC	CAWCRDRGHEQYF
12	TRBV29-1	-	TRBJ1-2	-	TGCAGCGTTGTAACAGGGCTCGATGGCTACACCTTC	CSVVTGLDGYTF
15	TRBV19	-	TRBJ2-1	-	TGTGCCAGTAGTTCCCGTTCGGCAGGGTACGATGAGCAGTTCTTC	CASSSRSAGYDEQFF
15	TRBV18	-	TRBJ2-2	-	TGTGCCAGCTCACCGCGGGTCCCCGAAGCCGGGGAGCTGTTTTTT	CASSPRVPEAGELFF
16	TRBV4-1	-	TRBJ1-4	-	TGCGCCAGCAGCCAAGCAATGGACAGATTATCCGAAAAACTGTTTTTT	CASSQAMDRLSEKLFF
14	TRBV29-1	once	TRBJ1-4	TRBD1	TGCAGCGTTACGGAGACAGGGGGTAATGAAAAACTGTTTTTT	CSVTETGGNEKLFF
14	TRBV7-2	-	TRBJ1-1	TRBD1	TGTGCCAGCAGGGACCGGGACAGACCCCCTGAAGCTTTCTTT	CASRDRDRPPEAFF
12	TRBV28	-	TRBJ2-7	-	TGTGCCAGCAGTTTACACCAACGCGAGCAGTACTTC	CASSLHQREQYF
18	TRBV5-1	-	TRBJ2-2	TRBD2	TGCGCCAGCAGCTTGGCCCCAACTAGCGGGGGGGACACCGGGGAGCTGTTTTTT	CASSLAPTSGGDTGELFF
17	TRBV3-1/TRBV3-2	-	TRBJ2-7	TRBD2	TGTGCCAGCAGCCCTCGACGAGGACTAGCGAGATCCTACGAGCAGTACTTC	CASSPRRGLARSYEQYF
15	TRBV5-6	-	TRBJ2-7	-	TGTGCCAGCAGCTTACCCGGCCAGGGATATGGCGAGCAGTACTTC	CASSLPGQGYGEQYF
13	TRBV7-2	-	TRBJ2-7	-	TGTGCCAGCGGCGGGACGGGAACCTACGAGCAGTACTTC	CASGGTGTYEQYF
14	TRBV19	-	TRBJ1-3	-	TGTGCCAGTAGTCCCCGAGCAGGGGGAAACACCATATATTTT	CASSPRAGGNTIYF
15	TRBV2	few	TRBJ2-3	-	TGTGCCCGTACGACTAGGGGGGGCCGGACAGATACGCAGTATTTT	CARTTRGGRTDTQYF
16	TRBV24-1	-	TRBJ2-3	-	TGTGCCACCAGTGATTTGGGGCAGGGGAAGGCAGATACGCAGTATTTT	CATSDLGQGKADTQYF
14	TRBV19	-	TRBJ1-6	-	TGTGCCAGTAGTATCTCGGACACTAATTCACCCCTCCACTTT	CASSISDTNSPLHF
15	TRBV9	-	TRBJ1-5	-	TGTGCCAGCAGCGTAGGCACGGGGGTTTATCAGCCCCAGCATTTT	CASSVGTGVYQPQHF
14	TRBV25-1	-	TRBJ2-5	-	TGTGCCAGCAGTGATCCGGGACTGCAAGAGACCCAGTACTTC	CASSDPGLQETQYF
13	TRBV7-2	-	TRBJ2-7	TRBD1	TGTGCCAGTCAGGACAGGGGTACCTACGAGCAGTACTTC	CASQDRGTYEQYF
14	TRBV11-2	-	TRBJ2-7	-	TGTGCCAGCAGCTTACCCCCTTTATCCTACGAGCAGTACTTC	CASSLPPLSYEQYF
13	TRBV19	-	TRBJ1-1	-	TGTGCCGCCCAGTCGGGGCGCAACACTGAAGCTTTCTTT	CAAQSGRNTEAFF
14	TRBV10-1	few	TRBJ1-1	-	TGCGCCAGCAGTGAGTCGCCAGGGCGCACTGAAGCTTTCTTT	CASSESPGRTEAFF
15	TRBV6-5	-	TRBJ2-7	TRBD1	TGTGCCAGCAGGAGGGGGGGACAGGGTATTTACGAGCAGTACTTC	CASRRGGQGIYEQYF
17	TRBV10-3	-	TRBJ2-1	TRBD2	TGTGCCATCAGCTTTAGCGGGGGGGCCGGGATTTACAATGAGCAGTTCTTC	CAISFSGGAGIYNEQFF
12	TRBV2	-	TRBJ2-1	-	TGTGCCAGCAACCCTTTACGCAATGAGCAGTTCTTC	CASNPLRNEQFF
13	TRBV2	once	TRBJ2-7	TRBD1	TGTGCCAGCAGTCCGGGACAGGGACGCGAGCAGTACTTC	CASSPGQGREQYF
15	TRBV5-1	-	TRBJ1-1	-	TGCGCCAGCAGCTCCCTTTCGAAACCGGAAACTGAAGCTTTCTTT	CASSSLSKPETEAFF
17	TRBV29-1	-	TRBJ1-1	-	TGCAGCGTTCTCGGCGGTGGCCGTCGACTTATGAACACTGAAGCTTTCTTT	CSVLGGGRRLMNTEAFF
16	TRBV19	-	TRBJ1-1	TRBD1	TGTGCCAGTAGTAAAAAGGGGGCTGGTCTCCTCACTGAAGCTTTCTTT	CASSKKGAGLLTEAFF
15	TRBV28	-	TRBJ1-4	TRBD1	TGTGCCAGCAGCCAGGGACAGGGAACTAATGAAAAACTGTTTTTT	CASSQGQGTNEKLFF
15	TRBV30	-	TRBJ1-2	TRBD1	TGTGCCTGGACCTCAGGACAGGTACGGGGGTATGGCTACACCTTC	CAWTSGQVRGYGYTF
16	TRBV28	-	TRBJ2-3	-	TGTGCCAGCAGTTTATCCGGGCTAGCATCCACAGATACGCAGTATTTT	CASSLSGLASTDTQYF
15	TRBV4-1	-	TRBJ1-3	-	TGCGCCAGCATGGGGAACGCAGGCGGTGGAAACACCATATATTTT	CASMGNAGGGNTIYF
14	TRBV27	-	TRBJ1-2	-	TGTGCCAGCTCTCGCGGAGGTCTACCTTATGGCTACACCTTC	CASSRGGLPYGYTF
13	TRBV2	-	TRBJ1-3	-	TGTGCCAGCAGTGGCGATACTGGAAACACCATATATTTT	CASSGDTGNTIYF
20	TRBV27	few	TRBJ1-6	TRBD1	TGTGCCAGCAGGAGACCAACCGGGACAGGGCCCAGCTCCTATAATTCACCCCTCCACTTT	CASRRPTGTGPSSYNSPLHF
14	TRBV28	-	TRBJ1-1	TRBD1	TGTGCCAGCAGCCTCACAGGGGTGAACACTGAAGCTTTCTTT	CASSLTGVNTEAFF
16	TRBV27	-	TRBJ2-1	TRBD2	TGTGCCAGCTCCAGGGCGGGGGGACAATTATACAATGAGCAGTTCTTC	CASSRAGGQLYNEQFF
13	TRBV12-3/TRBV12-4	-	TRBJ1-2	TRBD1	TGTGCCAGCAGTTCGGGACAGTCCTATGGCTACACCTTC	CASSSGQSYGYTF
15	TRBV18	once	TRBJ1-4	-	TGTGCCAGCTCACCACCCCACAGGGTCGGTGAAAAACTGTTTTTT	CASSPPHRVGEKLFF
12	TRBV11-2	-	TRBJ1-4	-	TGTGCCAGTTCGACGGGTAATGAAAAACTGTTTTTT	CASSTGNEKLFF
11	TRBV12-3/TRBV12-4	-	TRBJ1-1	-	TGTGCCAGCAGCCTCTACACTGAAGCTTTCTTT	CASSLYTEAFF
15	TRBV7-2	-	TRBJ1-2	-	TGTGCCAGCAGCTTACGAAGGACAGCACCGTATGGCTACACCTTC	CASSLRRTAPYGYTF
17	TRBV19	few	TRBJ1-6	TRBD1	TGTGCCAGTAGTCCTACCGGGACAGGGGCTTATAATTCACCCCTCCACTTT	CASSPTGTGAYNSPLHF
15	TRBV7-2	-	TRBJ2-1	TRBD2	TGTGCCAGCAGCACTTCTAGCGGGACCTACAATGAGCAGTTCTTC	CASSTSSGTYNEQFF